The 22 T cell receptor beta chains below come from one sample, sequenced in a study of glioma-infiltrating T cells. Amplification of TCR alpha and beta CDR3 regions from RNA used iRepertoire nested multiplex PCR. TCRdb used MiXCR to reprocess the multiplex PCR reads, holding one entry per CDR3 protein. The table includes some 160,000 distinct CDR3 sequences, roughly two fifths detected once. Sequencing used glioma tissue, nonneoplastic brain tissue, or PBMCs (not recorded which). The receptors stem from a human donor with low-grade glioma or glioblastoma, undergoing nonglioma brain surgery, or in good health (not recorded which).

This clonotype was observed at least ten times. The genes are TRBV2 and TRBJ1-2, with a possible D match to TRBD1 (6 bases). Trimming took off 4 bases at V and 8 bases at J, with 17 bases between the two ends. CDR3 size: 14 residues. Germline loops: CDR1 SNHLY, CDR2 FYNNEI. CDR3 in DNA: TGTGCCAGCAGTGGGACAGCAGGACGGGCAGGCTACACCTTC. It specifies CASSGTAGRAGYTF.

This clonotype has ten or more counts. The chain uses TRBV28 and TRBJ1-2; no definite D call. Germline V gene data show CDR1 as MDHEN and CDR2 as SYDVKM. The V and J ends lost 7 bases and 4 bases respectively, with 13 bases between them. This CDR3 is built from 13 residues. CDR3 in DNA: TGTGCCAGCACCTTGCCCGGGTCCTATGGCTACACCTTC. Translating it yields CASTLPGSYGYTF.

In the case of this clonotype: One end of the junction does not line up with germline, which may come from a read error. CDR3 sequence: CANSRALQPRHF. The CDR3 DNA is TGTGCCAACAGCAGAGCCTTACAGCCCCGGCATTTT. The chain couples TRBV15 to TRBJ1-5; D is unresolved. The CDR3 runs to 12 residues. CDR1 and CDR2 (germline): LNHNV, YYDKDF (reference sequence).

This clonotype has a single count. The V gene is TRBV12-5, the J gene TRBJ2-1; 10 bases are a match to TRBD2. Germline V gene lookup returns CDR1 LGHNT and CDR2 FRNRAP. This CDR3 is 13 amino acids long. DNA of the CDR3: TGTGCGGAAAGGGATAGCGGGGGGAATGAGCAGTTCTTC. Protein: CAERDSGGNEQFF.

With respect to this clonotype: Given a much more abundant clone one base away, this may be a read error. CDR3 in amino acids: CSARELAPEPRAKNIQYF. CDR3 nucleotide sequence: TGCAGTGCTAGAGAGTTGGCTCCCGAACCTAGGGCCAAAAACATTCAGTACTTC. The J gene is TRBJ2-4, the V gene TRBV20-1, with no clear D. V gave up 0 bases and J gave up 1 base, with 19 bases separating them. The germline CDR1 and CDR2 sequences are DFQATT and SNEGSKA (reference sequence). This CDR3 contains 18 residues.

The J gene is TRBJ1-1, the V gene TRBV29-1; 7 nucleotides align to TRBD1. The J segment lost 6 bases and the V segment lost 6 bases, leaving 7 bases of the junction unmatched. Germline values: CDR1 SQVTM, CDR2 ANQGSEA. The CDR3 has 12 amino acids. The CDR3 sequence: CSVSQGRAEAFF. The CDR3 DNA reads as TGCAGCGTCTCACAGGGGAGGGCTGAAGCTTTCTTT.

In the case of this clonotype: Since a much larger clone is just one base distant, this may be a read error. The CDR3 protein is CASRSRTSVMTEYNEQFF. Written as DNA, the CDR3 is TGTGCCAGCAGGAGCAGGACTAGCGTCATGACCGAATACAATGAGCAGTTCTTC. The chain has TRBV28 and TRBJ2-1, with 9 bases that match TRBD2. Trimming removed 6 bases from V and 4 bases from J; junction bases left unmatched: 16. This CDR3 is 18 amino acids long. The germline V gene encodes CDR1 MDHEN and CDR2 SYDVKM.

Many counts were recorded for this clonotype. The CDR3 reads CATSREGTEETQYF. CDR3 nucleotides: TGTGCCACCAGCAGAGAGGGGACTGAAGAGACCCAGTACTTC. This chain connects TRBV15 to TRBJ2-5; weak D call: TRBD2 (6 bases). This CDR3 has 14 amino acids. Germline V CDR1 and CDR2: LNHNV, YYDKDF (reference sequence). V dropped 0 bases and J dropped 3 bases, with 8 bases sitting between them.

The gene calls are TRBV4-1 and TRBJ2-1; D not resolved. The CDR3 runs to 13 residues. Trimming removed 1 base at V and 4 bases at J, with 5 bases between. Germline loops: CDR1 MGHRA, CDR2 YSYEKL. CDR3 sequence reads: CASSQVIYNEQFF. CDR3 nucleotides: TGCGCCAGCAGCCAAGTTATTTACAATGAGCAGTTCTTC.

Remarks on this clonotype: This may stem from a read error, because a much larger clone lies one nucleotide away. This chain connects TRBV27 to TRBJ2-7; TRBD2 might be the D (6 bases). Trimming took 4 bases from V and 7 from J, leaving 26 bases between them. The CDR3 has 17 residues. Germline V gene lookup returns CDR1 MNHEY and CDR2 SMNVEV (reference sequence). CDR3 coding DNA: TGTGCCAGCAGTTCTATGACTGGCGTAGAGGCTGGGGGGGAGCAGTACTTC. Its protein is CASSSMTGVEAGGEQYF.

As to this clonotype: With a much larger clone just one base away, this may be a read error. Likely a read error: the CDR3 ends without its conserved phenylalanine or tryptophan. The DNA is omitted, as the CDR3 cannot be located on it reliably, and the CDR3 follows TCRdb's listing. The V gene is TRBV7-2, the J gene TRBJ2-1; the table's D call TRBD2 went unverified against the DNA. The CDR3 is 13 residues long, counting both termini. From germline, CDR1 is SGHTA and CDR2 FQGNSA. This CDR3 is CASSLGGLAGGEL.

This clonotype was counted ten times or more. The chain combines TRBV2 with TRBJ1-5, with D possibly matching TRBD1 (5 bases). Germline V CDR1 and CDR2: SNHLY, FYNNEI. The CDR3 has 13 residues. Trimming removed 7 bases at V and 2 bases at J, with 9 bases between. Here the CDR3 DNA reads TGTGCCAGCAATCAGGGCGGCAATCAGCCCCAGCATTTT. It yields the protein CASNQGGNQPQHF.

Turning to this clonotype: This may be a read error, as it is one base from a much larger clone. CDR3 sequence (DNA): TGTGCCAGCAGTTTGAACGGGACAGGGGCATACAGGGAGCAGTTCTTC. Translated, it gives CASSLNGTGAYREQFF. This rearrangement joins TRBV28 to TRBJ2-1; 10 nucleotides align to TRBD1. The germline V gene has CDR1 MDHEN and CDR2 SYDVKM. V was pared by 3 bases and J by 10 bases, with 12 bases of the junction left unmatched. The CDR3 has 16 amino acids.

In regard to this clonotype: Germline and junction disagree at one end, which may indicate a read error. This rearrangement joins TRBV28 to TRBJ1-1; 7 nucleotides line up with TRBD1. This CDR3 is 16 amino acids long. Per the germline V gene, CDR1 is MDHEN and CDR2 is SYDVKM. The CDR3 protein is CASSSPRQGDITESFF. CDR3 in DNA: TGTGCCAGCAGTTCCCCTCGACAGGGAGACATCACTGAATCTTTCTTT.

As regards this clonotype: A much larger clonotype is one base distant, so this may be a read error. V gene TRBV28 combines with J gene TRBJ2-5, with 7 bases aligning to TRBD2. CDR1 is MDHEN and CDR2 is SYDVKM in the germline V gene. This CDR3 has 14 residues. DNA for the CDR3: TGTGCCAGCAGCGGGGGAGGGGAAACTCCCGTGTGGGACTTC. Its protein product is CASSGGGETPVWDF.

The chain combines TRBV20-1 with TRBJ1-5; D remains ambiguous. The CDR3 length is 16 residues. Per germline, CDR1 DFQATT and CDR2 SNEGSKA (reference sequence). The ends were cut back, 4 bases at V and 4 bases at J, with 20 bases in the middle. DNA for the CDR3: TGCAGTGCTATCCAACCAGATGGCACGATTAATCAGCCCCAGCATTTT. Amino acid sequence: CSAIQPDGTINQPQHF.

This clonotype was seen at least ten times. The rearrangement links TRBV7-9 to TRBJ1-1; D might be TRBD1 (5 bases). Germline V gene lookup returns CDR1 SEHNR and CDR2 FQNEAQ (reference sequence). The ends were cut back, 3 bases at V and 1 base at J, with 12 bases in the middle. There are 15 residues in the CDR3. CDR3 in DNA: TGTGCCAGCAGCTTTTGGGACGACACGAACACTGAAGCTTTCTTT. Translation: CASSFWDDTNTEAFF.

This clonotype was counted at least ten times. This sequence joins TRBV20-1 and TRBJ1-2, with 10 positions matching TRBD1. Germline CDR1 DFQATT, CDR2 SNEGSKA (reference sequence). The CDR3 consists of 14 residues. V was clipped by 0 bases and J by 7 bases; unmatched bases: 5. The CDR3 DNA follows: TGCAGTGCTAGAGATTATGGGGACAGGGGTGGCTACACCTTC. This translates into CSARDYGDRGGYTF.

Remarks on this clonotype: The junction shows a germline mismatch at one end, possibly a read error. V is TRBV29-1 and J is TRBJ1-1; TRBD1 aligns across 7 bases. CDR3 length equals 12 residues. Germline V gives CDR1 SQVTM, CDR2 ANQGSEA. In nucleotides, the CDR3 is TGCAGCGGTGCACAGGGGCCAACTGGAGCTTTCTTT. Amino acid sequence: CSGAQGPTGAFF.

This clonotype was counted once. The chain has TRBV24-1 and TRBJ2-1; D gene unclear. V was trimmed by 4 bases and J by 9 bases, leaving 12 bases between them. The CDR3 has 13 amino acids. Looked up from germline, CDR1 is KGHDR and CDR2 is SFDVKD. CDR3 sequence reads: CATSEHWIGEQFF. DNA of the CDR3: TGTGCCACCAGTGAACATTGGATTGGTGAGCAGTTCTTC.

Ten or more counts support this clonotype. A read error may account for a junction end that differs from germline. V gene TRBV28 combines with J gene TRBJ2-1, with TRBD1 matching over 7 bases. Germline lookup yields CDR1 MDHEN and CDR2 SYDVKM. CDR3 length: 14 amino acids. The CDR3 nucleotides are TGTGCCAGCAGTAACAGGGGCTCCTTCAATGAGCAGTTCTTC. The encoded protein is CASSNRGSFNEQFF. Looking up the rest from reference TRBV28 and TRBJ2-1 gives the full variable domain: DVKVTQSSRYLVKRTGEKVFLECVQDMDHENMFWYRQDPGLGLRLIYFSYDVKMKEKGDIPEGYSVSREKKERFSLILESASTNQTSMYLCASSNRGSFNEQFFGPGTRLTVL.

The chain links TRBV20-1 to TRBJ2-3, with a weak D call TRBD1 (6 bases). The DNA end is more similar to TRBJ1-5, so the J call may be wrong. The CDR3 has 13 amino acids. Germline CDR1 reads DFQATT; CDR2 reads SNEGSKA (reference sequence). The DNA for the CDR3 is TGCAGTGCTAGTTGGGGGCTCAAGGATACGCAGCATTTT. Its translation: CSASWGLKDTQHF.